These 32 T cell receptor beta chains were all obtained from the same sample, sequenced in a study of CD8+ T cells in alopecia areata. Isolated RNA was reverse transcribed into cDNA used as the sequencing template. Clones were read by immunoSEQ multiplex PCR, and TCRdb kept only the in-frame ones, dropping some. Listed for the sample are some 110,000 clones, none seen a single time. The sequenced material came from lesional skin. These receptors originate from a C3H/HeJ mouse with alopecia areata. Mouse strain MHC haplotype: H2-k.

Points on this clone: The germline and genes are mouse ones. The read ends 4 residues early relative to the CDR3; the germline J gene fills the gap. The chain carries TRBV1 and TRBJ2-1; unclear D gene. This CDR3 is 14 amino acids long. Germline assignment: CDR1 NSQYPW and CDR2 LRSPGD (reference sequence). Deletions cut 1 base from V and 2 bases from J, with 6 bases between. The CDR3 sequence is CTCSAVDYYAEQFF. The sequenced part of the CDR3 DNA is TGCACCTGCAGTGCAGTCGACTACTATGCT.

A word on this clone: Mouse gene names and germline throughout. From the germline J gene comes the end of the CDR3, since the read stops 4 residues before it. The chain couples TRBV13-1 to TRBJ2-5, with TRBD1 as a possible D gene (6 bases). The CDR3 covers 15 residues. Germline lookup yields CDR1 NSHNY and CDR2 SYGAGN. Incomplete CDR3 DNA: TGTGCCAGCAGTGATGCAGAGGGGACAAGAGAC. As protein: CASSDAEGTRD. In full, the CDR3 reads CASSDAEGTRDTQYF.

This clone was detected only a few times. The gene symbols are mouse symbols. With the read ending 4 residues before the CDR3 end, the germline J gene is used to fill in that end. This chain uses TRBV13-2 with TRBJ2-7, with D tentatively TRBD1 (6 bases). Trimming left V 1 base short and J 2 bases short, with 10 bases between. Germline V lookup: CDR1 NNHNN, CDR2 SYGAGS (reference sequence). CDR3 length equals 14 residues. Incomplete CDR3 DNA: TGTGCCAGCGGTGATCAACAGGGCGCCTAT. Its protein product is CASGDQQGAY. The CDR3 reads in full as CASGDQQGAYEQYF.

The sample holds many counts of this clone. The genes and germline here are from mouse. CDR3 region: CASRTGLGAETLYF. The CDR3 DNA, read in part, is TGTGCCAGCAGGACTGGACTGGGGGCAGAA. The genes are TRBV13-3 and TRBJ2-3; 9 bases agree with TRBD2. The sequenced fragment ends 4 residues before the CDR3 boundary, so the rest is inferred from the germline J gene. V gave up 5 bases and J gave up 3 bases; unmatched junction bases: 4. The germline V gene encodes CDR1 NNHDY and CDR2 SYVADS. The CDR3 totals 14 residues.

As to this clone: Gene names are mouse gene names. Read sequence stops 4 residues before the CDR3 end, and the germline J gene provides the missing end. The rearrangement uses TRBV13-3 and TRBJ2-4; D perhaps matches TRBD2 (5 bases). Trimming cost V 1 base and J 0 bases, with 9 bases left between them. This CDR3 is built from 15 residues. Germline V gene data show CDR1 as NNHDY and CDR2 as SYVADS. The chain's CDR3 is CASSDLGNSQNTLYF. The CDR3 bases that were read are TGTGCCAGCAGTGATCTGGGAAATAGTCAAAAC. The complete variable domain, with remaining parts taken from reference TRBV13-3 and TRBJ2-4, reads EAAVTQSPRSKVAVTGGKVTLSCHQTNNHDYMYWYRQDTGHGLRLIHYSYVADSTEKGDIPDGYKASRPSQENFSLILELASLSQTAVYFCASSDLGNSQNTLYFGAGTRLSVL.

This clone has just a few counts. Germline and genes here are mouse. Partial CDR3 DNA: TGTGCCAGCAGTACGGACAGGGAGGGCTATGCT. It specifies CASSTDREGYA. The CDR3 as a whole reads CASSTDREGYAEQFF. This chain links TRBV19 with TRBJ2-1; 8 bases are a match to TRBD1. From the germline J gene comes the end of the CDR3, since the read stops 4 residues before it. V trimming: 3 bases; J trimming: 3 bases; junction bases outside the gene matches: 5. Germline V gene sequence: CDR1 FNHDT, CDR2 SITEND (reference sequence). The CDR3 covers 15 residues. The complete variable domain, with remaining parts taken from reference TRBV19 and TRBJ2-1, reads GGIITQTPKFLIGQEGQKLTLKCQQNFNHDTMYWYRQDSGKGLRLIYYSITENDLQKGDLSEGYDASREKKSSFSLTVTSAQKNEMAVFLCASSTDREGYAEQFFGPGTRLTVL.

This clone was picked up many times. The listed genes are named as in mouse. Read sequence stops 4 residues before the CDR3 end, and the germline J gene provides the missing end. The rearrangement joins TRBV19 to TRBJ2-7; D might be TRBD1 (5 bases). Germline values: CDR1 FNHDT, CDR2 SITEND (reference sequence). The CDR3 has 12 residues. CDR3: CASSSRQYEQYF. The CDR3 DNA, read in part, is TGTGCCAGCAGTTCACGACAGTAT.

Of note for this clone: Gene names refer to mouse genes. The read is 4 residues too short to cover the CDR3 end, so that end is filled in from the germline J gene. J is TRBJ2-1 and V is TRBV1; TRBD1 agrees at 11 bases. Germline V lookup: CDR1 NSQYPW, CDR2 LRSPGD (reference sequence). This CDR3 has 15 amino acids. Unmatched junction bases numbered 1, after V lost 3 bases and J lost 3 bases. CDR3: CTCSADRGPYAEQFF. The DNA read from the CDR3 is TGCACCTGCAGTGCGGACAGGGGGCCCTATGCT.

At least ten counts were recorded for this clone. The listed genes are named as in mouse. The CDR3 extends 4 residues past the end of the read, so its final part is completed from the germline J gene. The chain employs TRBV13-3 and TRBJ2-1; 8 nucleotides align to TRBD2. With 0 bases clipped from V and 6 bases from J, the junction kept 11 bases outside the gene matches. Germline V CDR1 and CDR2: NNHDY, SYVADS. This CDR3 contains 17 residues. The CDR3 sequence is CASSDAAGGALFAEQFF. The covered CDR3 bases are TGTGCCAGCAGTGATGCAGCCGGGGGGGCGCTCTTTGCT.

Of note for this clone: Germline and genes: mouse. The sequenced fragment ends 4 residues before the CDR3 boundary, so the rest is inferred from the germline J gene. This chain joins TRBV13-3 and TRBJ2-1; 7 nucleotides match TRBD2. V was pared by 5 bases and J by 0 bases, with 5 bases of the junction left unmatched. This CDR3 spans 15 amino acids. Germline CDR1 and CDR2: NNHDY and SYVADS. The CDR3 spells CASRSWGYNYAEQFF. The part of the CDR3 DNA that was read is TGTGCCAGCAGAAGCTGGGGGTATAACTATGCT.

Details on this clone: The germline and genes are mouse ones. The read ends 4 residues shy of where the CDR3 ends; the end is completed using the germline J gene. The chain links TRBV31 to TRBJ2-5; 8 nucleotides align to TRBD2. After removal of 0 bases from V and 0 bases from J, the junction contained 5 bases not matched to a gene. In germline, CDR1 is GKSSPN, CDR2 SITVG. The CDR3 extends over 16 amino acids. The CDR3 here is CAWSLHWGYNQDTQYF. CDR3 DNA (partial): TGTGCCTGGAGTCTACACTGGGGGTACAACCAAGAC.

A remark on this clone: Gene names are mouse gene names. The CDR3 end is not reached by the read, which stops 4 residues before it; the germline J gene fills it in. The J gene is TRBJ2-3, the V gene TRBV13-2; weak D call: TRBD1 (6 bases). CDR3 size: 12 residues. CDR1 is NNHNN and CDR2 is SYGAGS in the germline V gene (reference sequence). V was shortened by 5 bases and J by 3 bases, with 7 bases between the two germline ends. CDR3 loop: CASGGQAETLYF. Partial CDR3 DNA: TGTGCCAGCGGGGGACAAGCAGAA.

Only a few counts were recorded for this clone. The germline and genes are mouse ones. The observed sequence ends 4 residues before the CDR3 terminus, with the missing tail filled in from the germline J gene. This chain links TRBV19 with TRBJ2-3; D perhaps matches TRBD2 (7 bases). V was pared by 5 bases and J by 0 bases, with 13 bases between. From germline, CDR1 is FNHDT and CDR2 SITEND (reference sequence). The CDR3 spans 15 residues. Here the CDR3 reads CASSPGGASAETLYF. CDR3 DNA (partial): TGTGCCAGCAGCCCGGGGGGCGCGAGTGCAGAA.

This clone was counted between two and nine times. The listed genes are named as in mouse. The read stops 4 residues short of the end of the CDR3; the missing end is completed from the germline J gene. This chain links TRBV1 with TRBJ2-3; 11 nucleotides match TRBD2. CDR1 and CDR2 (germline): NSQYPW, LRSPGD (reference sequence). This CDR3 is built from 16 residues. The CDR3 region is CTCSAPDWGEVETLYF. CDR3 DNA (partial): TGCACCTGCAGTGCCCCGGACTGGGGGGAGGTAGAA.

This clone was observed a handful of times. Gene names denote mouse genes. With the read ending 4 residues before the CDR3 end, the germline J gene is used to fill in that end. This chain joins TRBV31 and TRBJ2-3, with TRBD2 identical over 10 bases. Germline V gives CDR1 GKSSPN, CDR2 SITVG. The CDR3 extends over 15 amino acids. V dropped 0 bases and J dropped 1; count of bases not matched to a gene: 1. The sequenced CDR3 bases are TGTGCCTGGAGTCTCACTGGGGGGGGTGCAGAA. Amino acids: CAWSLTGGGAE. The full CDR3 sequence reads CAWSLTGGGAETLYF.

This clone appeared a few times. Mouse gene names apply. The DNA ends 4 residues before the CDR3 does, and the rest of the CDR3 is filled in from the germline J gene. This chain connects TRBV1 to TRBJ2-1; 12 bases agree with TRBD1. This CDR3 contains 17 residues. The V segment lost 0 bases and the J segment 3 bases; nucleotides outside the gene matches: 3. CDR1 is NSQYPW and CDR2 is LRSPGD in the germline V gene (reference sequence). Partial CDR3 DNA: TGCACCTGCAGTGCAGAGGGACAGGGGGCGGGCTATGCT. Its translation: CTCSAEGQGAGYA. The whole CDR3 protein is CTCSAEGQGAGYAEQFF.

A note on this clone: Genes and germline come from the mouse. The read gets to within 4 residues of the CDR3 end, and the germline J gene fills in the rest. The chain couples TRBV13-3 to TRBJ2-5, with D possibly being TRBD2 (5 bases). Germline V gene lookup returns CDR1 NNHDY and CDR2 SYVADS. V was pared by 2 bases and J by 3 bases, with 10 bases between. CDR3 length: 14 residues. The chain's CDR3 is CASSDRTYQDTQYF. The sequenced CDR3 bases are TGTGCCAGCAGTGACAGGACTTATCAAGAC.

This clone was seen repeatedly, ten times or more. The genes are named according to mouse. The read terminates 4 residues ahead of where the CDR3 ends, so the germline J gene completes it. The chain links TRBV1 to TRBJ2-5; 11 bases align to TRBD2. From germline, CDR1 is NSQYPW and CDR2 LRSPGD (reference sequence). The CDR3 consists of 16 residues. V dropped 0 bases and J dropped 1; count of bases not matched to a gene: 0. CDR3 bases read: TGCACCTGCAGTGCAGAGACTGGGGGGGACCAAGAC. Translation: CTCSAETGGDQD. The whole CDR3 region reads CTCSAETGGDQDTQYF.

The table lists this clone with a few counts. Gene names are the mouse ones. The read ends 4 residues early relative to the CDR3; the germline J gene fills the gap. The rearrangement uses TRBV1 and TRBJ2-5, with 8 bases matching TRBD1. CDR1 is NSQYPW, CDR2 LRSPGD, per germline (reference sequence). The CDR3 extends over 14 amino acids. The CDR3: CTCSGQGWKDTQYF. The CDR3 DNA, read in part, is TGCACCTGCAGTGGACAGGGGTGGAAAGAC.

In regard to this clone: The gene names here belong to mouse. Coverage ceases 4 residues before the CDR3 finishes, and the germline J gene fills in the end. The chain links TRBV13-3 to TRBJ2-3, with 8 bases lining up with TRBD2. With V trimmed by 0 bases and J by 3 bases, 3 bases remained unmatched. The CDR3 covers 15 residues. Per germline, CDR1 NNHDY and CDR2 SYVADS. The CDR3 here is CASSDEGGAAETLYF. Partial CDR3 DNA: TGTGCCAGCAGTGATGAGGGGGGGGCCGCAGAA.

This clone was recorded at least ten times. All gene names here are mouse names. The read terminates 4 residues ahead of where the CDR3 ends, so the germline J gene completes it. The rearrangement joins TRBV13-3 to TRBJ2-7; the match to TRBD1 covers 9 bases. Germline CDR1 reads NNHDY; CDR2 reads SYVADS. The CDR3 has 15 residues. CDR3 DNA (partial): TGTGCCAGCAGTGTCAGTCCGGGACAGGGATAT. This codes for CASSVSPGQGY. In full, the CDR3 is CASSVSPGQGYEQYF.

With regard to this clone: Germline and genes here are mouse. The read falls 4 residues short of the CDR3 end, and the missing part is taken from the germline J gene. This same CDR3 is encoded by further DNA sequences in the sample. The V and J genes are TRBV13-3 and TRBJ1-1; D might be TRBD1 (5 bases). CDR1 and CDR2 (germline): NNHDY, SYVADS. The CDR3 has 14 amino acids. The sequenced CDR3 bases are TGTGCCAGCAGTGATCGGCTGGGGGGAAGA. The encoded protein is CASSDRLGGR. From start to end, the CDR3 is CASSDRLGGREVFF.

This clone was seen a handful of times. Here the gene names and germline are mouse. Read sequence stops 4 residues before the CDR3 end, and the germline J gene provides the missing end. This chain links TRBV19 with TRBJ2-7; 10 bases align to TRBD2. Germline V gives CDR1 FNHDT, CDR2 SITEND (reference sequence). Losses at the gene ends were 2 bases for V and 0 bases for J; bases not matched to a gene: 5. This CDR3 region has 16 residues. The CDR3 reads CASSIAWGGSSYEQYF. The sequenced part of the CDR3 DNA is TGTGCCAGCAGTATCGCCTGGGGGGGCAGCTCCTAT.

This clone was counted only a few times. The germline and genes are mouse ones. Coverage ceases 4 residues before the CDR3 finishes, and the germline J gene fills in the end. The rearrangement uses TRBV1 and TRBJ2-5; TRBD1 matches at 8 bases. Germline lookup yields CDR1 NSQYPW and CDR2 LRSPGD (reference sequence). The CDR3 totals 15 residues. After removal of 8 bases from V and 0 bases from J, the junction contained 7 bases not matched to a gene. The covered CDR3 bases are TGCACCTGCGATTCAGGGGGCTTGAACCAAGAC. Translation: CTCDSGGLNQD. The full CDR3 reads CTCDSGGLNQDTQYF.

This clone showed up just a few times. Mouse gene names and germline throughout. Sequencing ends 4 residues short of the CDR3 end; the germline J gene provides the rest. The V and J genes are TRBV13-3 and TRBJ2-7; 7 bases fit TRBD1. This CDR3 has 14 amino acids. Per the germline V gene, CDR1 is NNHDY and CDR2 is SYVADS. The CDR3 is CASSGSWDSYEQYF. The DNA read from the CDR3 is TGTGCCAGCAGTGGATCCTGGGACAGTTAT.

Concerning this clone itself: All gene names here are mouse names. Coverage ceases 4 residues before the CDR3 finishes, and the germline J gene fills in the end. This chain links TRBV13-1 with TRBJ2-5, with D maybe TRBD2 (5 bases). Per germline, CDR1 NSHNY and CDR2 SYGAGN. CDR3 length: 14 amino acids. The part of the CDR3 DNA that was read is TGTGCCAGCAGTGATCCAGGACTCGAAGAC. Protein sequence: CASSDPGLED. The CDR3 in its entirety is CASSDPGLEDTQYF.

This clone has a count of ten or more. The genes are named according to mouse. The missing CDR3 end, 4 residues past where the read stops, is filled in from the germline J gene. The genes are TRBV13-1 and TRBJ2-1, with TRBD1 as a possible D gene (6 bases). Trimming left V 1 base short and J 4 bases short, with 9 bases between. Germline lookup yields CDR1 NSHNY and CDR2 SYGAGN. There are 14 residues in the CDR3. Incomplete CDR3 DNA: TGTGCCAGCAGTGATTTAACAGGGTATGCT. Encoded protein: CASSDLTGYA. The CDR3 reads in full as CASSDLTGYAEQFF.

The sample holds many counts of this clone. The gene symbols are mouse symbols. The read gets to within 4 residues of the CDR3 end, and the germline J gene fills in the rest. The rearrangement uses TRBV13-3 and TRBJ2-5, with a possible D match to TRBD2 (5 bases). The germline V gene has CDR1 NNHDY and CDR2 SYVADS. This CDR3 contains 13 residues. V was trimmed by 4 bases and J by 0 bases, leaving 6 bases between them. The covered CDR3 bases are TGTGCCAGCAGTACTGGAAACCAAGAC. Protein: CASSTGNQD. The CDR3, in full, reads CASSTGNQDTQYF.

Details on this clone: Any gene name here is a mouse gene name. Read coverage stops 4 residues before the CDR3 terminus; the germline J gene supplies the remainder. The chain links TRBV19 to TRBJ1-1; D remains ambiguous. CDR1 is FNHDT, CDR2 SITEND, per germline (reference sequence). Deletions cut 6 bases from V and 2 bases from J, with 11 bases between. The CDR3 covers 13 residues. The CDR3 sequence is CASTPRSNTEVFF. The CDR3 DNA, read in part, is TGTGCCAGCACCCCCAGATCTAACACA.

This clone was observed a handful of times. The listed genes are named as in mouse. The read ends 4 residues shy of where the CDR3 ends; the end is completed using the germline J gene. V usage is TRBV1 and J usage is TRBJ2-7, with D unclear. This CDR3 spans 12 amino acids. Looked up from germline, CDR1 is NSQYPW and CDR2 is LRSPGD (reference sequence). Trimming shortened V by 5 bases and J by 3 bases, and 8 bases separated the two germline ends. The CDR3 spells CTCSNTVYEQYF. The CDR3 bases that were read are TGCACCTGCAGTAACACAGTCTAT.

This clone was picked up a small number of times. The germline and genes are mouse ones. CDR3 protein: CATKTVNTGQLYF. Incomplete CDR3 DNA: TGTGCCACCAAGACAGTAAACACCGGG. The chain couples TRBV19 to TRBJ2-2; D perhaps matches TRBD1 (5 bases). Sequencing ends 4 residues short of the CDR3 end; the germline J gene provides the rest. V was pared by 9 bases and J by 1 base, with 10 bases between. The germline V gene encodes CDR1 FNHDT and CDR2 SITEND (reference sequence). The CDR3 runs 13 residues.

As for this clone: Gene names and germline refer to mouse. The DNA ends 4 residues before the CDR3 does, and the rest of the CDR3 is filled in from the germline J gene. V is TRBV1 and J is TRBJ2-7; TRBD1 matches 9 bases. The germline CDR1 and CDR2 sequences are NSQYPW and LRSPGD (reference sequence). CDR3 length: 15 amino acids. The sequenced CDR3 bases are TGCACCTGCAGTGCCTCTCGGGACAGGGAAGAT. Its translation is CTCSASRDRED. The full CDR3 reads CTCSASRDREDEQYF.